This is a list of T cell receptor beta chains from one sample in a study of T cells in Graves' hyperthyroidism and ophthalmopathy. TCRdb re-analysed the multiplex PCR reads in MiXCR, keeping a single row per CDR3 protein. Counted here are about 620,000 distinct CDR3 sequences, 15% to 20% occurring once; the ten biggest clones make up 3.8%. The source material was blood. These receptors originate from a woman between 25 and 40 years old with Graves' hyperthyroidism. Each CDR3 is given with its conserved first and last residue. Where a row states a size, it is once, few, many or the class of an expanded clone; other rows omit it.

TRBV5-1	many	CASSSRYRDGYTEAFF
TRBV6-2/TRBV6-3	many	CASSPGTGADTQYF
TRBV6-5	few	CASSYSLNTEAFF
TRBV5-8	many	CASSLAGGTAYEQYF
TRBV7-8	many	CASSGLAGDNEQFF
TRBV29-1	-	CSVEPGSVETQYF
TRBV5-1	many	CASSDGQGADEQYF
TRBV10-1	-	CASRRAFF
TRBV28	many	CASSLSAGDDEQFF
TRBV19	-	CASSITGSNGYTF
TRBV5-6	few	CASGQGAGDTQYF
TRBV5-1	-	CASRGAGRGYTF
TRBV20-1	-	CSARGGGSSSYNEQFF